Each of the 21 T cell receptor beta chains below was sequenced from the same sample in a study of shared clonotypes between healthy human individuals. The assay was immunoSEQ multiplex PCR, and TCRdb's table has in-frame clones only and misses some. The data hold 1,500,000 or so clones, with about 98.5% observed a single time. Sequenced: naive CD4+ T cells sorted from blood. Subset: CD45RA+ positively selected. The receptors were sampled from a man aged 25 to 40 in good health.

This clone was counted a single time. The CDR3 DNA reads TGTGCCAGCAGCCAGGTCGTTTCAACGAGCGGGAGTCCGGATACGCAGTATTTT. As protein: CASSQVVSTSGSPDTQYF. This chain joins TRBV14 and TRBJ2-3; 8 bases agree with TRBD2. The CDR3 loop spans 18 amino acids. Per germline, CDR1 SGHDN and CDR2 FVKESK. Trimming took 3 bases from V and 6 from J; bases not matched to a gene: 17.

The V gene is TRBV27, the J gene TRBJ2-2, with D possibly matching TRBD2 (5 bases). This CDR3 has 16 amino acids. The germline CDR1 and CDR2 sequences are MNHEY and SMNVEV (reference sequence). V was clipped by 4 bases and J by 0 bases, with 12 bases between them. CDR3 sequence reads: CASSWGRRANTGELFF. DNA for the CDR3: TGTGCCAGCAGTTGGGGTAGGCGGGCGAACACCGGGGAGCTGTTTTTT.

The V gene is TRBV7-2, the J gene TRBJ1-3; 9 bases are a match to TRBD1. The germline V gene encodes CDR1 SGHTA and CDR2 FQGNSA. This CDR3 is built from 18 residues. Unmatched junction bases numbered 10, after V lost 0 bases and J lost 4 bases. For the CDR3, the DNA is TGTGCCAGCAGCTTAGCCCCAGCTCACAGGGGGCGAGGAAACACCATATATTTT. It codes for CASSLAPAHRGRGNTIYF. Full variable domain (rest looked up from reference TRBV7-2 and TRBJ1-3): GAGVSQSPSNKVTEKGKDVELRCDPISGHTALYWYRQSLGQGLEFLIYFQGNSAPDKSGLPSDRFSAERTGGSVSTLTIQRTQQEDSAVYLCASSLAPAHRGRGNTIYFGEGSWLTVV.

This sequence joins TRBV27 and TRBJ2-5; the D is unclear. V dropped 2 bases and J dropped 0 bases, with 13 bases sitting between them. The CDR3 consists of 16 residues. CDR1 is MNHEY, CDR2 SMNVEV, per germline (reference sequence). The CDR3 DNA is TGTGCCAGCAGTTTAAATCTCCGGTCGTACCAAGAGACCCAGTACTTC. Protein product: CASSLNLRSYQETQYF.

CDR3 nucleotide sequence: TGTGCCAGCAGTCCCGGACAGGGGGGCCTATGGGGCTACACCTTC. Protein sequence: CASSPGQGGLWGYTF. The chain combines TRBV6-5 with TRBJ1-2; 10 positions agree with TRBD1. The V and J ends lost 5 bases and 8 bases, in that order; junction bases with no gene match: 11. The germline gives CDR1 MNHEY, CDR2 SVGAGI. The CDR3 consists of 15 residues.

This chain connects TRBV18 to TRBJ1-4; unclear D gene. Germline loops: CDR1 KGHSH, CDR2 LQKENI. With 0 bases removed from V and 0 bases from J, the gap between germline ends came to 8 bases. The CDR3 totals 16 residues. CDR3 loop: CASSPPGKATNEKLFF. DNA for the CDR3: TGTGCCAGCTCACCACCGGGGAAAGCAACTAATGAAAAACTGTTTTTT.

The rearrangement joins TRBV6-6 to TRBJ2-7; perhaps TRBD1 as D (6 bases). Trimming removed 4 bases at V and 0 bases at J, with 7 bases between. The CDR3 runs to 13 residues. Germline V gene sequence: CDR1 MNHNY, CDR2 SVGAGI (reference sequence). This CDR3 is CASSWTVSYEQYF. The CDR3 nucleotides read TGTGCCAGCAGTTGGACAGTCTCCTACGAGCAGTACTTC.

As for this clone: Other DNA sequences in this sample translate to the same CDR3. The chain employs TRBV18 and TRBJ2-5, with D unresolved. Germline assignment: CDR1 KGHSH and CDR2 LQKENI. This CDR3 has 13 amino acids. V was pared by 2 bases and J by 1 base, with 5 bases between. The CDR3 sequence is CASSPLGQETQYF. The CDR3 coding sequence is TGTGCCAGCTCACCATTGGGCCAAGAGACCCAGTACTTC.

This chain joins TRBV7-8 and TRBJ1-1; D unresolved. Germline-derived CDR1 and CDR2 are SGHVS and FQNEAQ. The CDR3 spans 13 residues. Between the trimmed V and J ends, which lost 1 base and 4 bases, there was a span of 7 bases. The DNA for the CDR3 is TGTGCCAGCAGCTTAGAACGGGGCACTGAAGCTTTCTTT. Its protein product is CASSLERGTEAFF.

For this clone: Additional DNA sequences in this sample encode the identical CDR3. The chain has TRBV14 and TRBJ2-1; possibly TRBD1 for D (6 bases). The length of the CDR3 is 16 residues. Germline assignment: CDR1 SGHDN and CDR2 FVKESK. Trimming pared 0 bases from V and 0 bases from J, leaving 9 bases between. As DNA, the CDR3 is TGTGCCAGCAGCCAAGATGGGGGCAGCTCCTACAATGAGCAGTTCTTC. Residues: CASSQDGGSSYNEQFF.

The rearrangement joins TRBV4-1 to TRBJ2-7; D is perhaps TRBD2 (6 bases). CDR3 length: 17 amino acids. CDR1 is MGHRA, CDR2 YSYEKL, per germline. V dropped 4 bases and J dropped 0 bases, with 19 bases sitting between them. The CDR3 protein is CASSRRLVADFSYEQYF. As DNA, the CDR3 is TGCGCCAGCAGCCGCCGACTGGTAGCGGACTTCTCCTACGAGCAGTACTTC.

The rearrangement uses TRBV29-1 and TRBJ2-3; 9 nucleotides match TRBD1. The germline V gene has CDR1 SQVTM and CDR2 ANQGSEA. J gave up 5 bases and V 8 bases, and 17 bases lay outside the gene matches. CDR3 length: 16 residues. The CDR3 loop reads CSTSTFGQGWGDTQYF. CDR3 DNA sequence: TGCAGCACTTCCACATTTGGACAGGGGTGGGGAGATACGCAGTATTTT.

This clone was seen only once. The V gene is TRBV18, the J gene TRBJ2-7; weak D call: TRBD1 (6 bases). V gave up 2 bases and J gave up 3 bases, with 17 bases separating them. The germline gives CDR1 KGHSH, CDR2 LQKENI. The CDR3 is 16 amino acids. DNA for the CDR3: TGTGCCAGCTCACCAGCCGGTGGGCAGGGGCTCTACGAGCAGTACTTC. This gives the protein CASSPAGGQGLYEQYF.

The chain links TRBV6-6 to TRBJ1-4; D perhaps matches TRBD1 (6 bases). V shed 6 bases and J shed 5 bases, with 16 bases lying between them. This CDR3 is 15 amino acids long. Germline values: CDR1 MNHNY, CDR2 SVGAGI (reference sequence). The CDR3 DNA is TGTGCCAGCAGAGGGACACAGGTACCAAATGAAAAACTGTTTTTT. It encodes CASRGTQVPNEKLFF.

The chain carries TRBV6-1 and TRBJ1-1; unclear D gene. V lost 2 bases and J lost 1, with 11 bases in between. Per germline, CDR1 MNHNS and CDR2 SASEGT. The CDR3 is 15 amino acids. The CDR3 here is CASSEPPHENTEAFF. CDR3 nucleotide sequence: TGTGCCAGCAGTGAACCGCCACATGAGAACACTGAAGCTTTCTTT.

The J gene is TRBJ2-3, the V gene TRBV9, with D perhaps TRBD1 (6 bases). The CDR3 has 16 amino acids. Trimming pared 0 bases from V and 0 bases from J, leaving 11 bases between. CDR1 is SGDLS, CDR2 YYNGEE, per germline. Here the CDR3 reads CASSVGGQRSTDTQYF. The CDR3 DNA is TGTGCCAGCAGCGTAGGAGGACAGAGAAGCACAGATACGCAGTATTTT.

J is TRBJ2-7 and V is TRBV6-5; D is undetermined. Trimming took off 0 bases at V and 0 bases at J, with 12 bases between the two ends. The CDR3 contains 16 residues. Germline-derived CDR1 and CDR2 are MNHEY and SVGAGI. CDR3 amino acids: CASSYSTTPSSYEQYF. The CDR3 DNA is TGTGCCAGCAGTTACTCGACGACACCTAGCTCCTACGAGCAGTACTTC.

This chain connects TRBV28 to TRBJ2-7; 8 bases are shared with TRBD1. Germline lookup yields CDR1 MDHEN and CDR2 SYDVKM. With 4 bases clipped from V and 0 bases from J, the junction kept 14 bases outside the gene matches. This CDR3 has 18 amino acids. The DNA for the CDR3 is TGTGCCAGCAGTTCCCCCGGACAGGGCGAATACTTCTCCTACGAGCAGTACTTC. It codes for CASSSPGQGEYFSYEQYF.

Only one count was recorded for this clone. The chain couples TRBV5-1 to TRBJ1-1; a weak D match, TRBD1 (6 bases). The ends were cut back, 0 bases at V and 3 bases at J, with 12 bases in the middle. Germline V lookup: CDR1 SGHRS, CDR2 YFSETQ. CDR3 length equals 15 residues. CDR3 sequence: CASSLETGSYTEAFF. CDR3 DNA sequence: TGCGCCAGCAGCTTGGAGACAGGAAGTTACACTGAAGCTTTCTTT. Full variable domain (missing parts from reference TRBV5-1 and TRBJ1-1): KAGVTQTPRYLIKTRGQQVTLSCSPISGHRSVSWYQQTPGQGLQFLFEYFSETQRNKGNFPGRFSGRQFSNSRSEMNVSTLELGDSALYLCASSLETGSYTEAFFGQGTRLTVV.

V usage is TRBV5-1 and J usage is TRBJ2-5, with 9 bases that match TRBD2. The CDR3 covers 15 residues. Looked up from germline, CDR1 is SGHRS and CDR2 is YFSETQ. V dropped 5 bases and J dropped 4; count of bases not matched to a gene: 9. CDR3 region: CASRAEGGRGETQYF. As DNA, the CDR3 is TGCGCCAGCAGGGCCGAGGGCGGGAGGGGAGAGACCCAGTACTTC.

Comments on this clone: A junction boundary mismatches the germline segment, possibly from a read error. The J gene is TRBJ2-2, the V gene TRBV5-4, with 7 bases fitting TRBD1. The germline CDR1 and CDR2 sequences are SGHNT and YYREEE (reference sequence). The CDR3 runs to 17 residues. CDR3 residues: CASSLGPGGTKTGELFF. CDR3 nucleotide sequence: TGTGCCAGCAGCTTAGGCCCAGGGGGTACGAAAACCGGGGAGCTGTTTTTT.